This T cell receptor beta chain was sequenced in a study of blood T cell repertoires in COVID-19. Background on the study: T cells, B-cell-depleted T cells, or PBMCs supplied cDNA or gDNA.

V lost 1 base and J lost 2, with 12 bases in between. The CDR3 is made up of 15 amino acids. The germline V gene has CDR1 SGHNT and CDR2 YENEEA. Clones were sequenced by immunoSEQ multiplex PCR, and TCRdb holds only the in-frame ones, with some missing. The sample contains 70,000 to 95,000 clones, around four fifths of which appear only once. The rearrangement uses TRBV11-3 and TRBJ2-7; TRBD1 might be the D (5 bases). The sequence came from a human donor in a cohort sampled during active COVID-19. The sequenced sample was peripheral blood. CDR3 coding DNA: TGTGCCAGCAGCTTAGCTGGGGCGCCTACCTACGAGCAGTACTTC. Translating gives CASSLAGAPTYEQYF.